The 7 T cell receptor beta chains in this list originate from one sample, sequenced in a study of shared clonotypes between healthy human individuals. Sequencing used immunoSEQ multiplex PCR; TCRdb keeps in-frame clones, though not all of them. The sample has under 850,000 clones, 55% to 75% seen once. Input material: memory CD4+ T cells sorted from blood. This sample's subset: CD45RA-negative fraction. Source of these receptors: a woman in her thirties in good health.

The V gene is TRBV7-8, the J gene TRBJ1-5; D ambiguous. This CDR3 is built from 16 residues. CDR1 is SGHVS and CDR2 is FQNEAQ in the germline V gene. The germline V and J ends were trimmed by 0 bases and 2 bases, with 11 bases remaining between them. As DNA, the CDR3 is TGTGCCAGCAGCTTAGCAGTCGGTTTGGGCAATCAGCCCCAGCATTTT. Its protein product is CASSLAVGLGNQPQHF.

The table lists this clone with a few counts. The CDR3, as DNA: TGCGCCAGCAGCCAAGACCCCGGACTAGCGGGATTGGGGGAGACCCAGTACTTC. This encodes CASSQDPGLAGLGETQYF. The chain carries TRBV4-1 and TRBJ2-5; 12 bases map to TRBD2. The CDR3 has 18 residues. Unmatched junction bases numbered 10, after V lost 0 bases and J lost 5 bases. CDR1 MGHRA and CDR2 YSYEKL come from the germline V gene.

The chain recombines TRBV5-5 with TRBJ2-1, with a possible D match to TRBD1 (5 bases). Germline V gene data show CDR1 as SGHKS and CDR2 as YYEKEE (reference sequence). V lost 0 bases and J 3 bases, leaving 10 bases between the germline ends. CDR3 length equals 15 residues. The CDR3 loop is CASSLAGPDYNEQFF. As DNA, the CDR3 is TGTGCCAGCAGCTTGGCAGGGCCTGACTACAATGAGCAGTTCTTC.

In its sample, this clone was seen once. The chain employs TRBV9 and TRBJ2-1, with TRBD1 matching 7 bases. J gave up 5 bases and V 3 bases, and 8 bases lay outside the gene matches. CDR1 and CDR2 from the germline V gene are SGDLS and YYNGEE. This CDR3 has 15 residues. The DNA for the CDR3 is TGTGCCAGCAGCGCCGGGACAGCAGGGCACAATGAGCAGTTCTTC. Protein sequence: CASSAGTAGHNEQFF.

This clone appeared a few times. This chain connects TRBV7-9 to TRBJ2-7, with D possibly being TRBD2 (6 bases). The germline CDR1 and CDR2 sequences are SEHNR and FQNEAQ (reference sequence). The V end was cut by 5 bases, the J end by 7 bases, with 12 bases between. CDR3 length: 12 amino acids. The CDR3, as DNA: TGTGCCAGCAGCCCTCTAGCGTTGGAGCAGTACTTC. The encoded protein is CASSPLALEQYF. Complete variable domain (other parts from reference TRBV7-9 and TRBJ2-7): DTGVSQNPRHKITKRGQNVTFRCDPISEHNRLYWYRQTLGQGPEFLTYFQNEAQLEKSRLLSDRFSAERPKGSFSTLEIQRTEQGDSAMYLCASSPLALEQYFGPGTRLTVT.

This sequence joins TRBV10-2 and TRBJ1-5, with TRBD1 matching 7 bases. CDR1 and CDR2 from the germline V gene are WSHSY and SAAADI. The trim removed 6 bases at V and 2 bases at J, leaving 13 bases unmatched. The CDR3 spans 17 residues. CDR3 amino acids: CASSALGQGGGNQPQHF. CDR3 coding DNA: TGCGCCAGCAGCGCCTTGGGGCAGGGGGGCGGCAATCAGCCCCAGCATTTT.

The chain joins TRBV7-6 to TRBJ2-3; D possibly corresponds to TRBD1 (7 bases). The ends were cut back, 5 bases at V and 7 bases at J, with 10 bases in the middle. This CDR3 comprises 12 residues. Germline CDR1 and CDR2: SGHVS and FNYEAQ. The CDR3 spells CASSPGGNTQYF. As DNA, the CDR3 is TGTGCCAGCAGCCCAGGGGGGAATACGCAGTATTTT. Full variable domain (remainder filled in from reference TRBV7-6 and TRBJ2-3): GAGVSQSPRYKVTKRGQDVALRCDPISGHVSLYWYRQALGQGPEFLTYFNYEAQQDKSGLPNDRFSAERPEGSISTLTIQRTEQRDSAMYRCASSPGGNTQYFGPGTRLTVL.